Below, 13 T cell receptor beta chains from the same sample are listed, as sequenced in a study of identical twins. TCRdb analysed the 5' RACE reads with MiXCR anew, one entry per CDR3 protein. The sample has 400,000 to 550,000 distinct CDR3 sequences; roughly a fifth are singletons. Another study also made use of these data, one on T cells expressing NK-cell markers.

Sequenced sample: CD4+ T cells sorted from blood. Receptors originate from a woman under 30 in good health.

The chain joins TRBV12-3 or TRBV12-4 to TRBJ1-2; D might be TRBD1 (5 bases). The V gene lost 5 bases and the J gene lost 4 bases, with 20 bases spanning the gap. This CDR3 is built from 16 residues. CDR3 region: CASSPLGGPGTYGYTF. CDR3 coding DNA: TGTGCCAGCAGTCCTCTCGGGGGACCCGGAACCTATGGCTACACCTTC.

This clonotype has just a few counts. The V call is TRBV18, the J call TRBJ2-1; D is perhaps TRBD1 or TRBD2 (6 bases each). CDR3 length: 12 amino acids. Trimming took 3 bases from V and 10 from J, leaving 10 bases between them. In germline, CDR1 is KGHSH, CDR2 LQKENI. Here the CDR3 reads CASSPRGGEQFF. DNA for the CDR3: TGTGCCAGCTCACCTAGAGGGGGGGAGCAGTTCTTC. Looking up the rest from reference TRBV18 and TRBJ2-1 gives the full variable domain: NAGVMQNPRHLVRRRGQEARLRCSPMKGHSHVYWYRQLPEEGLKFMVYLQKENIIDESGMPKERFSAEFPKEGPSILRIQQVVRGDSAAYFCASSPRGGEQFFGPGTRLTVL.

The chain recombines TRBV29-1 with TRBJ1-1, with a weak D call TRBD1 (6 bases). The germline gives CDR1 SQVTM, CDR2 ANQGSEA. The CDR3 is 13 residues long. V lost 6 bases and J 1 base, leaving 12 bases between the germline ends. The CDR3 coding sequence is TGCAGCGTAGCGGGACACGGGAACACTGAAGCTTTCTTT. Protein product: CSVAGHGNTEAFF.

The rearrangement joins TRBV7-8 to TRBJ2-2; the D gene is possibly TRBD2 (6 bases). This CDR3 is built from 15 residues. Germline CDR1 is SGHVS and CDR2 is FQNEAQ. Trimming removed 5 bases from V and 5 bases from J, with 15 bases in between. CDR3 nucleotides: TGTGCCAGCAGCCCTCAGCGGGCCCATACCGGGGAGCTGTTTTTT. Translated: CASSPQRAHTGELFF. The complete variable domain, with remaining parts taken from reference TRBV7-8 and TRBJ2-2, reads GAGVSQSPRYKVAKRGQDVALRCDPISGHVSLFWYQQALGQGPEFLTYFQNEAQLDKSGLPSDRFFAERPEGSVSTLKIQRTQQEDSAVYLCASSPQRAHTGELFFGEGSRLTVL.

This clonotype was recorded many times. The rearrangement joins TRBV6-5 to TRBJ2-1, with 12 nucleotides matching TRBD2. The V gene's germline CDR1 is MNHEY and CDR2 SVGAGI. Losses at the gene ends were 0 bases for V and 4 bases for J; bases not matched to a gene: 7. This CDR3 is 18 amino acids long. The CDR3 sequence is CASSYSPSSGRGYNEQFF. In nucleotides, the CDR3 is TGTGCCAGCAGTTACTCGCCCTCTAGCGGGAGGGGTTACAATGAGCAGTTCTTC.

Note on this clonotype: The junction differs from germline at one of its ends, possibly a read error. The rearrangement uses TRBV7-7 and TRBJ2-3, with a weak D call TRBD2 (5 bases). The CDR3 spans 15 residues. Germline lookup yields CDR1 SSHAT and CDR2 FNYEAQ (reference sequence). The CDR3 DNA reads as TGTGCTAGCAGCTTAGCGCTAAAATCCACAGATACGCAGTATTTT. Protein sequence: CASSLALKSTDTQYF.

This CDR3 is CATGTGGTGELFF. The CDR3, as DNA: TGTGCCACCGGGACAGGGGGCACCGGGGAGCTGTTTTTT. The V call is TRBV6-1, the J call TRBJ2-2, with 11 bases identical to TRBD1. The CDR3 loop spans 13 amino acids. CDR1 and CDR2 from the germline V gene are MNHNS and SASEGT. J lost 4 bases, V lost 10 bases, and 2 bases had no gene match.

This clonotype was seen a few times. This chain uses TRBV20-1 with TRBJ2-3; D might be TRBD1 or TRBD2, each matching 5 bases. CDR1 is DFQATT and CDR2 is SNEGSKA in the germline V gene (reference sequence). V lost 0 bases and J 2 bases, leaving 15 bases between the germline ends. The CDR3 is 16 residues long. This CDR3 reads CSARDEGRSLTDTQYF. CDR3 nucleotides: TGCAGTGCTAGAGACGAGGGGCGGAGCCTCACAGATACGCAGTATTTT.

V and J are TRBV20-1 and TRBJ2-1, with 12 bases that match TRBD2. V dropped 3 bases and J dropped 0; count of bases not matched to a gene: 6. Germline assignment: CDR1 DFQATT and CDR2 SNEGSKA (reference sequence). The CDR3 totals 17 residues. For the CDR3, the DNA is TGCAGTGCTAGTGGACTAGCGGGGCAGAGCTCCTACAATGAGCAGTTCTTC. Translated: CSASGLAGQSSYNEQFF.

This chain joins TRBV7-9 and TRBJ2-7; D remains unclear. Germline CDR1 SEHNR, CDR2 FQNEAQ (reference sequence). This CDR3 is built from 11 residues. The ends were cut back, 3 bases at V and 8 bases at J, with 8 bases in the middle. Here the CDR3 DNA reads TGTGCCAGCAGCTTTGAAGAAAAGCAGTACTTC. Amino acid sequence: CASSFEEKQYF.

This rearrangement joins TRBV9 to TRBJ2-1; D perhaps matches TRBD1 (7 bases). The CDR3 runs 14 residues. Trimming cost V 2 bases and J 8 bases, with 14 bases left between them. Germline CDR1 and CDR2: SGDLS and YYNGEE. The CDR3 nucleotides read TGTGCCAGCAGCGTCCCCCAGGGGGGCCATGAGCAGTTCTTC. Its translation: CASSVPQGGHEQFF.

This clonotype turned up a few times. This sequence joins TRBV20-1 and TRBJ2-1; D is unclear. V lost 5 bases and J 0 bases, leaving 8 bases between the germline ends. Germline V gene sequence: CDR1 DFQATT, CDR2 SNEGSKA (reference sequence). This CDR3 has 13 amino acids. CDR3 protein: CSAVGGSYNEQFF. In DNA form, the CDR3 reads TGCAGTGCTGTAGGTGGCTCCTACAATGAGCAGTTCTTC.

The table lists this clonotype with many counts. The chain links TRBV5-1 to TRBJ2-1, with TRBD2 matching over 11 bases. Germline CDR1 is SGHRS and CDR2 is YFSETQ. The CDR3 sequence is 15 residues long. V dropped 4 bases and J dropped 8; count of bases not matched to a gene: 8. CDR3 amino acids: CASSQTSGSPHEQFF. The CDR3 DNA sequence: TGCGCCAGCAGCCAAACTAGCGGGAGTCCCCATGAGCAGTTCTTC.